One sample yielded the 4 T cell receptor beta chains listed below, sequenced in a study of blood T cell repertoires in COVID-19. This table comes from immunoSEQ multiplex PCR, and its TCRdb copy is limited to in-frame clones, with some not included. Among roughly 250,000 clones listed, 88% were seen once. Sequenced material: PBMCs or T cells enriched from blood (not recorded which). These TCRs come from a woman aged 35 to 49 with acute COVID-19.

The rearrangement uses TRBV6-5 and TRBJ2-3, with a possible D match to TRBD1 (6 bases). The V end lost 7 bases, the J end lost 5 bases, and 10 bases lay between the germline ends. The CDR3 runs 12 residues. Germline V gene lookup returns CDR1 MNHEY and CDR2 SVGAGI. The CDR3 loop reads CASTQDRDTQYF. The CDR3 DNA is TGTGCCAGCACCCAGGACAGAGATACGCAGTATTTT.

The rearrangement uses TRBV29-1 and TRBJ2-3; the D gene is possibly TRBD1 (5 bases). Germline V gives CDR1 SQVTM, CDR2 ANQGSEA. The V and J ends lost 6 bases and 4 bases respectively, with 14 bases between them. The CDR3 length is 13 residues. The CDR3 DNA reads TGCAGCGTGGCCACAGGCCACCCAGATACGCAGTATTTT. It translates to CSVATGHPDTQYF.

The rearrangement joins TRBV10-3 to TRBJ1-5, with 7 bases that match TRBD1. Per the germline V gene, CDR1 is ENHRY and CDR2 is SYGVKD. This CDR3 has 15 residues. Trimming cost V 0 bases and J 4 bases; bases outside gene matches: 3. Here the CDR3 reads CAISESKGANQPQHF. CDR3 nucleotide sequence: TGTGCCATCAGTGAGTCGAAGGGGGCGAATCAGCCCCAGCATTTT.

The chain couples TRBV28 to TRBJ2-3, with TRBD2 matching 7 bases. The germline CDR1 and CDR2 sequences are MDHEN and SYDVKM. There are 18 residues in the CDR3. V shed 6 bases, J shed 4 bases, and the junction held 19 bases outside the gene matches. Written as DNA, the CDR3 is TGTGCCAGCAGCGCCCCCCGGGCGGCGGGAGAGGGCGCAGATACGCAGTATTTT. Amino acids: CASSAPRAAGEGADTQYF.